The clone carrying this T cell receptor beta chain has just a few counts. Its ends do not fully match the called genes, so a read error is possible. This entry belongs to a study of blood T cells in healthy people across ages. Then a second PCR, running roughly 6 to 12 cycles, was carried out with a sample-barcoded 5' primer and a J-beta primer mix. Using its own MiXCR run on the 5' RACE reads, TCRdb lists one record per CDR3 protein. The sample shows around 820,000 distinct CDR3 sequences, around 25% of them seen only once. Germline CDR1 reads SGHRS; CDR2 reads YFSETQ. This CDR3 has 16 residues. These data also featured in a second study, about T cells of mothers and their children. That report adds: Donation came from three healthy Caucasian mothers together with their six children.

The receptor's source is a boy between 10 and 17 years old in good health. The sample comprised blood. V usage is TRBV5-1 and J usage is TRBJ2-6, with TRBD2 matching 8 bases. This CDR3 reads CASSLKGSGGASVLTF. The CDR3 DNA reads as TGCGCCAGCAGCTTGAAAGGGTCGGGAGGGGCCAGCGTCCTGACTTTC.